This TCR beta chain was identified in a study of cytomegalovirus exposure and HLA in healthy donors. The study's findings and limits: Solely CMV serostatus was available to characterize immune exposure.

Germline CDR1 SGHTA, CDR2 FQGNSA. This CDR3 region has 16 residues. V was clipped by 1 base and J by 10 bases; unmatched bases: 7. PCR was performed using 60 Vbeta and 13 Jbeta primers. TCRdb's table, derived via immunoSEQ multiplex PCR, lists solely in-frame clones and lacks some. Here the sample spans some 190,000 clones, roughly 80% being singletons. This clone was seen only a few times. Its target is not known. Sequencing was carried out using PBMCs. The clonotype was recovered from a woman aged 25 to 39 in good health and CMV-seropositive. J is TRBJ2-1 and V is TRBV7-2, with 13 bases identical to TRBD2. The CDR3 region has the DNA TGTGCCAGCAGCTTAGAGGGAACTAGCGGGAGGGGGGAGCAGTTCTTC. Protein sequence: CASSLEGTSGRGEQFF.